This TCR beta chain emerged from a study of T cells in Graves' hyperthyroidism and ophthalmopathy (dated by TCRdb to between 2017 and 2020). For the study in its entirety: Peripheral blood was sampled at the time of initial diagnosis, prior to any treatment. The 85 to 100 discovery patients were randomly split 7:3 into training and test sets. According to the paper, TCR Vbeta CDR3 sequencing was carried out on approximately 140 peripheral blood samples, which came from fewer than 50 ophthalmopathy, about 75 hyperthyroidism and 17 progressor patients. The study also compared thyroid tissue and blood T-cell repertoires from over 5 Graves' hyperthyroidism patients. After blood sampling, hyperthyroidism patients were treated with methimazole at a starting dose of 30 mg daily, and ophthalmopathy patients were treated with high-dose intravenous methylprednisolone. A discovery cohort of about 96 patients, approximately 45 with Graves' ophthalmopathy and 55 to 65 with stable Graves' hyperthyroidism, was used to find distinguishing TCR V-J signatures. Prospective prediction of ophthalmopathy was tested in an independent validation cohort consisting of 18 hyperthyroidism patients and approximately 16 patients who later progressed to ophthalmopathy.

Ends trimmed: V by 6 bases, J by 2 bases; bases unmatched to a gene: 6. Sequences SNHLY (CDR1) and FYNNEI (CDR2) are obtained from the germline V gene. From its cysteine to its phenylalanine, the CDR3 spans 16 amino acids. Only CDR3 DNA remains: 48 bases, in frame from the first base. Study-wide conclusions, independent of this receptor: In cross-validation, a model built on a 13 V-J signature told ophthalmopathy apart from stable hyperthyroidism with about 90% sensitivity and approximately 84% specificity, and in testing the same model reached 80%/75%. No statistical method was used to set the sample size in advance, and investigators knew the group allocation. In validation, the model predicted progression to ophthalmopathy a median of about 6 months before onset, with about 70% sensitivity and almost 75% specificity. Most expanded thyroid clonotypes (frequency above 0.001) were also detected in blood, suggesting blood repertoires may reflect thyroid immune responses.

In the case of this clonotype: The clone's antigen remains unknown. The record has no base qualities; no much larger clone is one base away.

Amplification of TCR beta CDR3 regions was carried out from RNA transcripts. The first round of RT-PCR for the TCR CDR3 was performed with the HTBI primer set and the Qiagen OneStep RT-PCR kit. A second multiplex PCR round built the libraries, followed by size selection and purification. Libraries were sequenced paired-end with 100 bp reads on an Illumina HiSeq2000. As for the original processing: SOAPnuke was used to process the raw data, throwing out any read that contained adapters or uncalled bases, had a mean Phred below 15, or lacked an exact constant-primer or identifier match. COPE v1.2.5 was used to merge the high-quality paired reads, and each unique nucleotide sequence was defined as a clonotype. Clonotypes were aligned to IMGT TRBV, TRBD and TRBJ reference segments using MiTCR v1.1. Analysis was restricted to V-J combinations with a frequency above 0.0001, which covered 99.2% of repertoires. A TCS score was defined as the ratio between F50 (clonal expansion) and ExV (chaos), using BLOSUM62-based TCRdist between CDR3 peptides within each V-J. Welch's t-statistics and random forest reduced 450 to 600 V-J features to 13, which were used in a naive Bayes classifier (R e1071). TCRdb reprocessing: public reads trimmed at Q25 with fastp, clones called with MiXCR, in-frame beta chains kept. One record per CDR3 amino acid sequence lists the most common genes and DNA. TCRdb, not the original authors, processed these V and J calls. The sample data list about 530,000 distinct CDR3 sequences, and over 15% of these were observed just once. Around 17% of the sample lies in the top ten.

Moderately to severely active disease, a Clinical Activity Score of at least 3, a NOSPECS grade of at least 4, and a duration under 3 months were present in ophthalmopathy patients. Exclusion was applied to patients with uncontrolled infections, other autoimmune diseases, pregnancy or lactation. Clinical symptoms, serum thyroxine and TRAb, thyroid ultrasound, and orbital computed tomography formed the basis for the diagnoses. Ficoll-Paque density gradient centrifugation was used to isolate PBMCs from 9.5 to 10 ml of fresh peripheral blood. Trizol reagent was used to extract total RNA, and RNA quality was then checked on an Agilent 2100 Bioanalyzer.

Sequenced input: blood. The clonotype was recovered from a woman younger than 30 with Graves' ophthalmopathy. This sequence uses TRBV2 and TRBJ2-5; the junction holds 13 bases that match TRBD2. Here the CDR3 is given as CASRGGLAGEQETQYF. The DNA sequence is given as TGTGCCAGCAGGGGCGGACTAGCGGGAGAACAAGAGACCCAGTACTTC.